The 32 T cell receptor beta chains presented below share a single source sample, sequenced in a study of cytomegalovirus exposure and HLA in healthy donors. The protocol was immunoSEQ multiplex PCR, while the TCRdb copy is restricted to in-frame clones and leaves out a portion. The table has 150,000 to 200,000 clones, 89% seen once. Specimen: PBMCs. These receptors all stem from a woman aged 18-35 years in good health and CMV-seropositive.

The V and J genes are TRBV19 and TRBJ2-7, with TRBD1 matching over 9 bases. CDR1 and CDR2 (germline): LNHDA, SQIVND (reference sequence). This CDR3 comprises 17 residues. With 3 bases clipped from V and 1 base from J, the junction kept 10 bases outside the gene matches. The chain's CDR3 is CASSIGSVGTGSYEQYF. CDR3 nucleotide sequence: TGTGCCAGTAGTATCGGTAGTGTTGGGACAGGGTCCTACGAGCAGTACTTC.

The genes are TRBV14 and TRBJ2-7; D is perhaps TRBD2 (6 bases). The CDR3 is 15 residues long. Trimming shortened V by 0 bases and J by 3 bases, and 12 bases separated the two germline ends. Germline-derived CDR1 and CDR2 are SGHDN and FVKESK. CDR3 region: CASSQDAGTDYEQYF. CDR3 nucleotides: TGTGCCAGCAGCCAAGATGCGGGAACAGACTACGAGCAGTACTTC.

The V gene is TRBV7-2, the J gene TRBJ2-2, with 7 bases identical to TRBD2. The CDR3 runs 14 residues. V lost 3 bases to trimming and J lost 5 bases; unmatched junction nucleotides: 3. Looked up from germline, CDR1 is SGHTA and CDR2 is FQGNSA. The CDR3 here is CASSFAGATGELFF. The CDR3 DNA reads TGTGCCAGCAGCTTTGCGGGAGCTACCGGGGAGCTGTTTTTT.

Note on this clone: This same CDR3 is encoded by further DNA sequences in the sample. The chain recombines TRBV5-1 with TRBJ1-4; 10 bases are shared with TRBD1. Germline CDR1 and CDR2: SGHRS and YFSETQ. Trimming removed 1 base from V and 5 bases from J; junction bases left unmatched: 2. The CDR3 contains 15 residues. Written as DNA, the CDR3 is TGCGCCAGCAGCTTGATGGGACAGGGGAATGAAAAACTGTTTTTT. Protein sequence: CASSLMGQGNEKLFF.

The genes are TRBV11-3 and TRBJ2-7; tentatively, D is TRBD2 (6 bases). Per the germline V gene, CDR1 is SGHNT and CDR2 is YENEEA. The CDR3 is 13 residues long. V was trimmed by 1 base and J by 5 bases, leaving 9 bases between them. DNA of the CDR3: TGTGCCAGCAGCTTAGGGGTAGCGGACGAGCAGTACTTC. Protein: CASSLGVADEQYF. The variable domain in full, completed from reference TRBV11-3 and TRBJ2-7, reads EAGVVQSPRYKIIEKKQPVAFWCNPISGHNTLYWYLQNLGQGPELLIRYENEEAVDDSQLPKDRFSAERLKGVDSTLKIQPAELGDSAVYLCASSLGVADEQYFGPGTRLTVT.

V gene TRBV9 combines with J gene TRBJ2-3; a possible D gene is TRBD1 (6 bases). Germline lookup yields CDR1 SGDLS and CDR2 YYNGEE. Trimming pared 4 bases from V and 4 bases from J, leaving 16 bases between. The CDR3 runs 15 residues. In DNA, the CDR3 is TGTGCCAGCAGCTTCTCAGGGGAAGTAGCAGATACGCAGTATTTT. It is translated as CASSFSGEVADTQYF.

CDR3 sequence: CASSKGRSPYSNQPQHF. The CDR3 coding sequence is TGTGCCAGCAGCAAAGGGAGGTCCCCTTATAGCAATCAGCCCCAGCATTTT. The chain carries TRBV21-1 and TRBJ1-5. TRBV21-1 is classified as a pseudogene. The CDR3 consists of 17 residues.

V gene TRBV7-2 combines with J gene TRBJ2-2; 9 nucleotides agree with TRBD1. J lost 6 bases, V lost 5 bases, and 19 bases had no gene match. The CDR3 totals 19 residues. Per germline, CDR1 SGHTA and CDR2 FQGNSA. This CDR3 is CASSPHGGTGRYGPGELFF. In nucleotides, the CDR3 is TGTGCCAGCAGCCCCCACGGCGGGACAGGGCGGTATGGGCCCGGGGAGCTGTTTTTT. The complete variable domain, with remaining parts taken from reference TRBV7-2 and TRBJ2-2, reads GAGVSQSPSNKVTEKGKDVELRCDPISGHTALYWYRQSLGQGLEFLIYFQGNSAPDKSGLPSDRFSAERTGGSVSTLTIQRTQQEDSAVYLCASSPHGGTGRYGPGELFFGEGSRLTVL.

The V call is TRBV7-8, the J call TRBJ2-1, with D possibly TRBD2 on 5 matching bases. The V gene's germline CDR1 is SGHVS and CDR2 FQNEAQ. Trimming cost V 5 bases and J 2 bases, with 25 bases left between them. The CDR3 extends over 19 amino acids. The CDR3 nucleotides read TGTGCCAGCAGCCCCTTCGGTGTCTTAGCGACAAACACCTACAATGAGCAGTTCTTC. This codes for CASSPFGVLATNTYNEQFF.

The chain carries TRBV5-1 and TRBJ2-1; D may be TRBD2 (6 bases). Germline CDR1 SGHRS, CDR2 YFSETQ. Deletions cut 2 bases from V and 0 bases from J, with 9 bases between. This CDR3 comprises 15 residues. This chain's CDR3 is CASSLGLRSYNEQFF. In nucleotides, the CDR3 is TGCGCCAGCAGCTTAGGACTACGCTCCTACAATGAGCAGTTCTTC.

The chain links TRBV5-6 to TRBJ2-7; no firm D call. V was trimmed by 4 bases and J by 4 bases, leaving 9 bases between them. The CDR3 loop spans 12 amino acids. Looked up from germline, CDR1 is SGHDT and CDR2 is YYEEEE. CDR3: CASSRQAYEQYF. The CDR3 DNA follows: TGTGCCAGCAGCCGTCAGGCGTACGAGCAGTACTTC.

This clone has only one observation. This chain uses TRBV28 with TRBJ1-5, with D perhaps TRBD1 (5 bases). Germline-derived CDR1 and CDR2 are MDHEN and SYDVKM. Trimming shortened V by 5 bases and J by 3 bases, and 11 bases separated the two germline ends. The CDR3 consists of 14 residues. For the CDR3, the DNA is TGTGCCAGCAGTCTGGGGCTTGCCAATCAGCCCCAGCATTTT. It codes for CASSLGLANQPQHF.

The V gene is TRBV30, the J gene TRBJ2-1; 7 bases align to TRBD2. From germline, CDR1 is GTSNPN and CDR2 SVGIG (reference sequence). The CDR3 runs 15 residues. Trimming cost V 7 bases and J 9 bases; bases outside gene matches: 18. CDR3 amino acids: CALFRGWTRFGEQFF. CDR3 nucleotides: TGTGCCTTATTCCGGGGGTGGACTAGGTTTGGTGAGCAGTTCTTC. The entire variable domain, with the rest obtained from reference TRBV30 and TRBJ2-1, is as follows: SQTIHQWPATLVQPVGSPLSLECTVEGTSNPNLYWYRQAAGRGLQLLFYSVGIGQISSEVPQNLSASRPQDRQFILSSKKLLLSDSGFYLCALFRGWTRFGEQFFGPGTRLTVL.

This rearrangement joins TRBV2 to TRBJ2-2; no clear D gene. The CDR3 has 16 amino acids. CDR1 is SNHLY and CDR2 is FYNNEI in the germline V gene. The ends were cut back, 5 bases at V and 0 bases at J, with 13 bases in the middle. The CDR3 coding sequence is TGTGCCAGCAGTTTAATGCCTCCAGCGAACACCGGGGAGCTGTTTTTT. This gives the protein CASSLMPPANTGELFF.

This clone appeared a single time. The gene calls are TRBV11-2 and TRBJ2-3; TRBD2 is a possible D gene (6 bases). This CDR3 spans 14 amino acids. Germline values: CDR1 SGHAT, CDR2 FQNNGV. Trimming left V 4 bases short and J 3 bases short, with 11 bases between. The CDR3: CASSSAGTTDTQYF. The CDR3 bases are TGTGCCAGCAGCTCCGCCGGGACTACAGATACGCAGTATTTT.

The rearrangement uses TRBV5-8 and TRBJ1-1; no definite D call. From germline, CDR1 is SGHTS and CDR2 YDEGEE. V lost 9 bases and J lost 1, with 13 bases in between. CDR3 length: 13 residues. CDR3 bases: TGTGCCACCGGCAGGAGGAGGAACACTGAAGCTTTCTTT. As protein: CATGRRRNTEAFF.

The CDR3: CASRGQYDQPQHF. Here the CDR3 DNA reads TGTGCCAGCAGGGGACAGTACGATCAGCCCCAGCATTTT. This rearrangement joins TRBV27 to TRBJ1-5; 7 bases line up with TRBD1. Per germline, CDR1 MNHEY and CDR2 SMNVEV (reference sequence). V was clipped by 6 bases and J by 5 bases; unmatched bases: 4. The CDR3 contains 13 residues.

The chain joins TRBV5-6 to TRBJ1-1; D not certain. This CDR3 comprises 13 residues. Germline loops: CDR1 SGHDT, CDR2 YYEEEE. V was cut by 4 bases and J by 9 bases, with 16 bases left in between. The CDR3 region has the DNA TGTGCCAGCAGCCTAACCTCGGGGATCCAAGCTTTCTTT. It yields the protein CASSLTSGIQAFF.

The gene calls are TRBV13 and TRBJ2-3, with D possibly matching TRBD2 (6 bases). The V end was cut by 6 bases, the J end by 0 bases, with 10 bases between. Germline V gene lookup returns CDR1 PRHDT and CDR2 FYEKMQ (reference sequence). The CDR3 runs to 14 residues. The CDR3 here is CASRLGGSTDTQYF. DNA for the CDR3: TGTGCCAGCAGACTTGGGGGGAGCACAGATACGCAGTATTTT.

The table lists this clone with a few counts. At one boundary the junction diverges from the germline segment, which might be a read error. The chain links TRBV27 to TRBJ2-7, with 9 bases that match TRBD1. Germline V gives CDR1 MNHEY, CDR2 SMNVEV (reference sequence). CDR3 length: 11 residues. The CDR3: CASRQTGGLDF. The DNA for the CDR3 is TGTGCCAGCAGACAAACAGGGGGCTTAGACTTC.

Written as DNA, the CDR3 is TGTGCCAGCAGTTCGGGACATGCCGAGACCCAGTACTTC. Translation gives CASSSGHAETQYF. The chain carries TRBV27 and TRBJ2-5, with D perhaps matching TRBD1 (6 bases). The V end lost 4 bases, the J end lost 5 bases, and 11 bases lay between the germline ends. Germline V gene data show CDR1 as MNHEY and CDR2 as SMNVEV (reference sequence). CDR3 size: 13 residues.

The J gene is TRBJ2-3, the V gene TRBV9; 12 bases map to TRBD2. With 4 bases clipped from V and 2 bases from J, the junction kept 5 bases outside the gene matches. Germline CDR1 is SGDLS and CDR2 is YYNGEE. The CDR3 runs 16 residues. CDR3 residues: CASSLGTSGHTDTQYF. CDR3 nucleotides: TGTGCCAGCAGCCTCGGGACTAGCGGGCACACAGATACGCAGTATTTT.

J is TRBJ2-3 and V is TRBV7-9; D uncertain. Germline values: CDR1 SEHNR, CDR2 FQNEAQ (reference sequence). The CDR3 totals 13 residues. Trimming took 5 bases from V and 6 from J, leaving 12 bases between them. CDR3 nucleotides: TGTGCCAGCAGCCCCCGTGGCCCCGATACGCAGTATTTT. Its protein is CASSPRGPDTQYF.

The rearrangement links TRBV28 to TRBJ2-1; D might be TRBD2 (5 bases). Trimming left V 5 bases short and J 1 base short, with 12 bases between. Per the germline V gene, CDR1 is MDHEN and CDR2 is SYDVKM. The CDR3 length is 15 residues. DNA for the CDR3: TGTGCCAGCAGTCCAGAGGGATCTTCCTACAATGAGCAGTTCTTC. Residues: CASSPEGSSYNEQFF.

This clone was seen just once. The chain combines TRBV5-1 with TRBJ2-7; 12 bases match TRBD1. Germline loops: CDR1 SGHRS, CDR2 YFSETQ. The CDR3 is 15 amino acids. Trimming took 3 bases from V and 5 from J; bases not matched to a gene: 6. This chain's CDR3 is CASSSRGTGGDEQYF. The CDR3, as DNA: TGCGCCAGCAGCTCCCGAGGGACAGGGGGCGACGAGCAGTACTTC.

The chain carries TRBV6-6 and TRBJ2-1, with TRBD2 as a possible D gene (6 bases). Trimming pared 5 bases from V and 7 bases from J, leaving 15 bases between. Germline CDR1 is MNHNY and CDR2 is SVGAGI (reference sequence). The CDR3 has 14 amino acids. The CDR3 region has the DNA TGTGCCAGCAGTCTCCAGGAGGGCCTTAATGAGCAGTTCTTC. Translation gives CASSLQEGLNEQFF.

The chain carries TRBV11-3 and TRBJ1-1; D perhaps matches TRBD1 (5 bases). CDR1 and CDR2 from the germline V gene are SGHNT and YENEEA. The CDR3 extends over 13 amino acids. The V end was cut by 0 bases, the J end by 7 bases, with 9 bases between. Written as DNA, the CDR3 is TGTGCCAGCAGCTTAGACGGGCAGGGTGAAGCTTTCTTT. Translating gives CASSLDGQGEAFF.

The chain links TRBV11-2 to TRBJ2-7; D uncertain. V lost 3 bases and J lost 0, with 15 bases in between. The CDR3 loop spans 16 amino acids. Germline-derived CDR1 and CDR2 are SGHAT and FQNNGV. In DNA form, the CDR3 reads TGTGCCAGCAGCTTCTCGGGTCTCATAGACTCCTACGAGCAGTACTTC. As protein: CASSFSGLIDSYEQYF.

In this sample, this clone turned up once. The genes are TRBV25-1 and TRBJ2-7; TRBD1 is a possible D gene (6 bases). Trimming left V 6 bases short and J 7 bases short, with 10 bases between. The CDR3 is made up of 11 amino acids. Germline V gene data show CDR1 as MGHDK and CDR2 as SYGVNS. CDR3 residues: CASRGQTEQYF. For the CDR3, the DNA is TGTGCCAGCAGAGGACAGACAGAGCAGTACTTC.

This clone has just one count. V gene TRBV7-2 combines with J gene TRBJ2-7; 14 nucleotides match TRBD2. Germline V CDR1 and CDR2: SGHTA, FQGNSA. V shed 5 bases, J shed 9 bases, and the junction held 9 bases outside the gene matches. CDR3 length: 15 amino acids. CDR3 in amino acids: CASSLGTSGSNGQYF. In DNA, the CDR3 is TGTGCCAGCAGCCTCGGGACTAGCGGGAGTAATGGGCAGTACTTC.

This clone has just one count. The V and J genes are TRBV28 and TRBJ2-5; tentative D call: TRBD2 (5 bases). The V and J ends lost 5 bases and 2 bases respectively, with 12 bases between them. This CDR3 is built from 14 residues. CDR1 and CDR2 from the germline V gene are MDHEN and SYDVKM. CDR3 residues: CASSPPQRQETQYF. Written as DNA, the CDR3 is TGTGCCAGCAGTCCACCCCAGCGGCAAGAGACCCAGTACTTC.

This clone appeared once. The chain has TRBV27 and TRBJ2-7, with D possibly TRBD2 on 6 matching bases. This CDR3 has 16 residues. Trimming removed 5 bases from V and 3 bases from J, with 20 bases in between. Germline V gives CDR1 MNHEY, CDR2 SMNVEV (reference sequence). The CDR3 DNA reads TGTGCCAGCAGTCTCAACGATTTGGGAGGAAGCTACGAGCAGTACTTC. Protein product: CASSLNDLGGSYEQYF.